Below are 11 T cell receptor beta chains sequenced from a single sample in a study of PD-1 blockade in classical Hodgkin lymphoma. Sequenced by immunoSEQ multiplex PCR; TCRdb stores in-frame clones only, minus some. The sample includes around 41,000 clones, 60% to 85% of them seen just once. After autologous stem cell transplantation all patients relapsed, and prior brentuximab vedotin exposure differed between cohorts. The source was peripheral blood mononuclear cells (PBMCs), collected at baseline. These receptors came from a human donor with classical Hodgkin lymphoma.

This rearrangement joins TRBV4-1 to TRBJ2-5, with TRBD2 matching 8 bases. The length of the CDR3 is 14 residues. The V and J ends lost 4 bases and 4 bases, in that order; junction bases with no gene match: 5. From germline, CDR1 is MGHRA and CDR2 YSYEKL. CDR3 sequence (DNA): TGCGCCAGCAGCCCTGCGGGAGGACGAGAGACCCAGTACTTC. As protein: CASSPAGGRETQYF.

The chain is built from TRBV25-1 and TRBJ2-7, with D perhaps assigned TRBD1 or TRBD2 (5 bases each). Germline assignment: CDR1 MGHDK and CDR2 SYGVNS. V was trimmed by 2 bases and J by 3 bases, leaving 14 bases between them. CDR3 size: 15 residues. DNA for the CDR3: TGTGCCAGCAGTGAAGTGGGAGAGACAGTCTACGAGCAGTACTTC. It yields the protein CASSEVGETVYEQYF.

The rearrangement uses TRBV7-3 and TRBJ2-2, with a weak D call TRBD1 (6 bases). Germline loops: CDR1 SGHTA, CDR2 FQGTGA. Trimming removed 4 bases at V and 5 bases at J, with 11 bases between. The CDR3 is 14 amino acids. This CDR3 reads CASSSRGTTGELFF. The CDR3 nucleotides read TGTGCCAGCAGCTCCAGGGGTACGACCGGGGAGCTGTTTTTT.

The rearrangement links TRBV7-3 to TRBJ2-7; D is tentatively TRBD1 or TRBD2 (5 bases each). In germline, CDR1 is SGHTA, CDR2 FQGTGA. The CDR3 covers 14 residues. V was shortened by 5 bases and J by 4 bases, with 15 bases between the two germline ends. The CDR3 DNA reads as TGTGCCAGCAGCCCCTCGGGGCGCGGGTACGAGCAGTACTTC. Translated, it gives CASSPSGRGYEQYF.

CDR3 nucleotide sequence: TGCAGCGTTGTCGTGTCCGGGGATAGCTACACCTTC. Translated: CSVVVSGDSYTF. The rearrangement uses TRBV29-1 and TRBJ1-2; D is undetermined. V was shortened by 4 bases and J by 9 bases, with 15 bases between the two germline ends. CDR1 and CDR2 (germline): SQVTM, ANQGSEA. The CDR3 runs 12 residues.

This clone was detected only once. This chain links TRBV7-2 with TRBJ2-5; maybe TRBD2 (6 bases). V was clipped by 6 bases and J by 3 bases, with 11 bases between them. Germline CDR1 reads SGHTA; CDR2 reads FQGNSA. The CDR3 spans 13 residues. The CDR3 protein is CASRMGGKETQYF. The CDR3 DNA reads TGTGCCAGCAGGATGGGGGGAAAAGAGACCCAGTACTTC.

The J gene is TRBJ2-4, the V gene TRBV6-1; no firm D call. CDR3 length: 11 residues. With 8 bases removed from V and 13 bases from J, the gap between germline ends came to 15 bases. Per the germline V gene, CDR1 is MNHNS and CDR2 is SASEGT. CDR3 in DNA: TGTGCCAGCGGCCTCACGGGTAGGCAGTACTTC. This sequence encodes CASGLTGRQYF.

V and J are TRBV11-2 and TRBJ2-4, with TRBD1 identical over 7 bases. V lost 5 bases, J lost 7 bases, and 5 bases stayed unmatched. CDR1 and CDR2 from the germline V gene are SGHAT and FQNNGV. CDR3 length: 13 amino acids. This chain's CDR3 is CASSPGTANIQYF. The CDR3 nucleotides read TGTGCCAGCAGCCCGGGGACAGCCAACATTCAGTACTTC.

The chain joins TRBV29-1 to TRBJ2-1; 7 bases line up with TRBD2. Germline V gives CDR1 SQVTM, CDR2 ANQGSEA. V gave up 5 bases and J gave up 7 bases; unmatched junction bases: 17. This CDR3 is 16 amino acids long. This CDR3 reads CSVRLSILADANEQFF. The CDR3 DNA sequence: TGCAGCGTTCGACTTAGCATCCTAGCGGACGCAAATGAGCAGTTCTTC.

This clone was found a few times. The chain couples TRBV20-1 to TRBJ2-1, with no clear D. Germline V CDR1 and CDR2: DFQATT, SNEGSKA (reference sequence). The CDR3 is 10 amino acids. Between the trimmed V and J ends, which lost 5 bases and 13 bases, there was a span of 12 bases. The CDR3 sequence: CSAWWSKQFF. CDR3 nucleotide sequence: TGCAGTGCTTGGTGGAGCAAACAGTTCTTC.

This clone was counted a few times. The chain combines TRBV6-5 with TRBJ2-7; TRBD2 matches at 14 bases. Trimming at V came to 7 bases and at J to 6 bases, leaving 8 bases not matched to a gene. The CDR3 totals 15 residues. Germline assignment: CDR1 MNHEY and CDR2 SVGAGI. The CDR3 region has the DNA TGTGCCAGCACCTCCTTGACTAGCGGGAGGGCCGAGCAGTACTTC. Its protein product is CASTSLTSGRAEQYF.